This T cell receptor (beta chain) was profiled in a study of shared T cell receptors in the human thymus. Germline CDR1 and CDR2: MNHEY and SMNVEV (reference sequence). Trimming removed 5 bases at V and 0 bases at J, with 11 bases between. The CDR3 has 15 amino acids. Assay used: immunoSEQ multiplex PCR; TCRdb lists only in-frame clones, some missing. The sample carries more than 550,000 clones, 80% to 90% recorded once. These data were likewise used in another study, on human thymus T cells.

This TCR was sampled from a boy under three years old with a congenital heart defect. The chain recombines TRBV27 with TRBJ1-5; D remains unclear. The sequenced sample consisted of thymocytes. CDR3 loop: CASSRFGYSNQPQHF. The CDR3 region has the DNA TGTGCCAGCAGTCGTTTCGGGTATAGCAATCAGCCCCAGCATTTT.